This T cell receptor beta chain was recovered during a study of quantifying T cell responses using KT2 cells. Study summary: Reverse transcription used primers in the TCR alpha and beta constant regions. Broader study findings: The number of KT2 alpha and beta sequences was a linear function of input KT2 cells.

This clonotype was seen ten or more times. No antigen is known for it. Each cDNA got a UMI-containing oligo ligated at its 3' end. An equimolar mix of RC1.1 and RC1.2 primed the beta chain across TRBC1 and TRBC2. One entry per CDR3 protein results from TCRdb running MiXCR on the UMI-ligation and nested PCR reads. The sample records 39,000 or so distinct CDR3 sequences, approximately 17% being singletons. The V and J ends lost 5 bases and 7 bases respectively, with 25 bases between them. Germline CDR1 is SGHVS and CDR2 is FNYEAQ. The CDR3 covers 17 residues. The TCR sequence derives from a human donor. The chain is built from TRBV7-6 and TRBJ2-3; D remains unclear. The source material was PBMCs spiked with cells of the T cell clone KT2. The CDR3 loop is CASSLNPILGSAHTQYF. The CDR3 DNA reads as TGTGCCAGCAGCCTAAACCCCATTCTAGGATCGGCCCATACGCAGTATTTT.